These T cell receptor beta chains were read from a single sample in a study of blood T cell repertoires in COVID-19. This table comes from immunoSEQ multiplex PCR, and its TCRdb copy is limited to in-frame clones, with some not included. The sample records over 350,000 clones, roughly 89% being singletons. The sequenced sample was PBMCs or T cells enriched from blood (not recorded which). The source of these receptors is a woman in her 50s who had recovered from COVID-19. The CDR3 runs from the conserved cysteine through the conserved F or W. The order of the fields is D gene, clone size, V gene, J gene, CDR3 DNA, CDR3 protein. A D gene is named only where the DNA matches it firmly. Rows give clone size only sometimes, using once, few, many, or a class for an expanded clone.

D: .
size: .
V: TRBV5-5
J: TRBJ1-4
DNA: TGTGCCAGCAGGGCCGACAGGAGTAATGAAAAACTGTTTTTT
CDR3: CASRADRSNEKLFF

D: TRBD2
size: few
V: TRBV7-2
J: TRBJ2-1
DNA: TGTGCCAGCACCCGAAGTGGCGGGAGCCGTTCCTACAATGAGCAGTTCTTC
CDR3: CASTRSGGSRSYNEQFF

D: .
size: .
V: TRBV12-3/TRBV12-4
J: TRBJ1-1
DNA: TGTGCCAGCAGTTTTGGGAGGAACACTGAAGCTTTCTTT
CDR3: CASSFGRNTEAFF

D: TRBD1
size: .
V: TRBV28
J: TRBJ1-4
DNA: TGTGCCAGCAGTCCTAGGGGGCGGACTAATGAAAAACTGTTTTTT
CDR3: CASSPRGRTNEKLFF

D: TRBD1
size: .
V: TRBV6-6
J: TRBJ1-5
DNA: TGTGCCAGCAGTCTTCAGGACAGGGGTTATAGCAATCAGCCCCAGCATTTT
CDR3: CASSLQDRGYSNQPQHF

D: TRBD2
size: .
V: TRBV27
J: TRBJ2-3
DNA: TGTGCCAGCAGTTCTCGACTAGCGGGGGGAAGAACAGATACGCAGTATTTT
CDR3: CASSSRLAGGRTDTQYF

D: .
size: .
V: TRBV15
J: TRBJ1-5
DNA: TGTGCCACCAGCAGAGGGGGAGAAAGCAATCAGCCCCAGCATTTT
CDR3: CATSRGGESNQPQHF

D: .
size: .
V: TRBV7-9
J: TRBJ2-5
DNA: TGTGCCAGCAGCCCCGGTGGTAGCGGTCGGAAGACCCAGTACTTC
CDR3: CASSPGGSGRKTQYF

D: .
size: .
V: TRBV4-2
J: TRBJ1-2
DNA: TGTGCCAGCAGCCAAGACCGGGGGGCTACAACTTATGGCTACACCTTC
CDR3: CASSQDRGATTYGYTF

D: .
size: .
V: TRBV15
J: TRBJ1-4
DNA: TGTGCCACCAGCAGCGTTTCAGGGTTGGAGGGTGAAAAACTGTTTTTT
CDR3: CATSSVSGLEGEKLFF

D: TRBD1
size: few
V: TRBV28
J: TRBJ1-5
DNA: TGTGCCAGCAGTTTAGTTTGGCAGGGGGGCAATCAGCCCCAGCATTTT
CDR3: CASSLVWQGGNQPQHF

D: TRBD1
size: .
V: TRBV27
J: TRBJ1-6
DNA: TGTGCCAGCAGAGTCCTTTCCGGGACAGGAGGTTCGGCCCTCCACTTT
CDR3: CASRVLSGTGGSALHF

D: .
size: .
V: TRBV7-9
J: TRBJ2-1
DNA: TGTGCCAGCAGCTTAGAACCCTACGTGCAGTTCTTC
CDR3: CASSLEPYVQFF

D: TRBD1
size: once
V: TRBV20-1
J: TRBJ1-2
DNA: TGCAGTGCTGGGGACAGGAGTGGCTACACCTTC
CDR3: CSAGDRSGYTF

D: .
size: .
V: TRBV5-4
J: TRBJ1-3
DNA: TGTGCCAGCAGCTCCCGACAGAGATCCTCTGGAAACACCATATATTTT
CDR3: CASSSRQRSSGNTIYF

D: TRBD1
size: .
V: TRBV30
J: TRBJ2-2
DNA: TGTGCCTGGAGTCTACAGGGGGTTCTGCCCGGGGAGCTGTTTTTT
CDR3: CAWSLQGVLPGELFF

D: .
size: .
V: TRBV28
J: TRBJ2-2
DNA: TGTGCCGGCTGGTCGAAGAACACCGGGGAGCTGTTTTTT
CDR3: CAGWSKNTGELFF

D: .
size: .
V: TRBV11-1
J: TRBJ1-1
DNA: TGTGCCAGCAGCTTACGGGAGAACACTGAAGCTTTCTTT
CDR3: CASSLRENTEAFF

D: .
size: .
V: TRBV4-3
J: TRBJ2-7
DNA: TGCGCCAGCAGCCGCCGCCACGAAGACGGGACCTACGAGCAGTACTTC
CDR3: CASSRRHEDGTYEQYF

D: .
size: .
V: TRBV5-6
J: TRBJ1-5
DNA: TGTGCCAGCAGCCACGGGACGGCCCGACAGGCCCAGCATTTT
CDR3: CASSHGTARQAQHF

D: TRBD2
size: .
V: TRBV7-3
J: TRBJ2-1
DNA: TGTGCCAGCAGCTTAAGTGTAGCGGGGGCGGGAGAGCAGTTCTTC
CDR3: CASSLSVAGAGEQFF

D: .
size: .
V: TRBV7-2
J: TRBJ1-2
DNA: TGTGCCAGCAGCTTAGCACAGGGACCTGGGGGTGGCTACACCTTC
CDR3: CASSLAQGPGGGYTF

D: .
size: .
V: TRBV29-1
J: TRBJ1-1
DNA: TGCAGCGTTGAAAGTCCGATAACAGGTTTGGAAGCTTTCTTT
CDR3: CSVESPITGLEAFF

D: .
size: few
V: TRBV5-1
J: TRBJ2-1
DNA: TGCGCCAGCAGCTTAGGAGCGTCCAACAATGAGCAGTTCTTC
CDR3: CASSLGASNNEQFF

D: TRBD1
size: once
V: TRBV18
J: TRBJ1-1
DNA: TGTGCCAGCTCACCACTTGAGGGGGCGAGGGGCACTGAAGCTTTCTTT
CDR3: CASSPLEGARGTEAFF

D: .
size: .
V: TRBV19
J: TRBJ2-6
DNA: TGTGCCAGTAGGGTAAAACAGGGCTTACCTGGGGCCAACGTCCTGACTTTC
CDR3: CASRVKQGLPGANVLTF

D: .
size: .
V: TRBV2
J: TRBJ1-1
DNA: TGTGCCAGCATGTTTTCCCAAATGAACACTGAAGCTTTCTTT
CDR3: CASMFSQMNTEAFF

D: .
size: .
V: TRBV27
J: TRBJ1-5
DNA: TGTGCCAGCAGTATCGGGACACAAAATCAGCCCCAGCATTTT
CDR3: CASSIGTQNQPQHF

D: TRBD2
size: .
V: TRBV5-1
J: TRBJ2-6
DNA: TGCGCCAGCAGCTACAGCGGGACTCGTGGGGCCAACGTCCTGACTTTC
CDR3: CASSYSGTRGANVLTF

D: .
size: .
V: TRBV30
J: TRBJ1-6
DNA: TGTGCCTGGAGACAGGCGCAAACAAATTCACCCCTCCACTTT
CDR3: CAWRQAQTNSPLHF

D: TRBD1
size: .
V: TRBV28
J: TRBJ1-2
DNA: TGTGCCAGCAGTTTCCCCTCCGGGACAGGGGGTAAATACACCTTC
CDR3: CASSFPSGTGGKYTF

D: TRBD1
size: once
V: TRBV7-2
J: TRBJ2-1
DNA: TGTGCCAGCAGTTTTTTCGCTACAGGGGGTTACAATGAGCAGTTCTTC
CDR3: CASSFFATGGYNEQFF